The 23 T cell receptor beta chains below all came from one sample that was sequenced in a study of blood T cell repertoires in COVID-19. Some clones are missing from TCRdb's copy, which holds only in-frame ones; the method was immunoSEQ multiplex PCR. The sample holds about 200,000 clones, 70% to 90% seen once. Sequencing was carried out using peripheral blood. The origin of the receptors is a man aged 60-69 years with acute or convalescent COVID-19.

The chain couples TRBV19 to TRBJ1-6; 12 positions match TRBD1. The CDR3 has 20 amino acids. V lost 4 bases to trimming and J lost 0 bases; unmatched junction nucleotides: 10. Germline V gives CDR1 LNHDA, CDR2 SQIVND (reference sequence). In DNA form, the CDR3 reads TGTGCCAGTAGTACCCCCGGGACAGGGGGCCTGAGCTCCTATAATTCACCCCTCCACTTT. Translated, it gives CASSTPGTGGLSSYNSPLHF.

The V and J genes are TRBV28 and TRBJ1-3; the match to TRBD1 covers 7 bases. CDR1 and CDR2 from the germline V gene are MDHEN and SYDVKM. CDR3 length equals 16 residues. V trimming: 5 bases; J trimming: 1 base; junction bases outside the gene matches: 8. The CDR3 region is CASSAQGTRSGNTIYF. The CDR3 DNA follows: TGTGCCAGCAGTGCACAGGGGACTCGGTCTGGAAACACCATATATTTT.

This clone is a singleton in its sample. The DNA of the CDR3 is TGTGCCAGCAGTTATTATGAGGGCCATCAGCCCCAGCATTTT. This sequence encodes CASSYYEGHQPQHF. The chain joins TRBV6-5 to TRBJ1-5; D is uncertain. There are 14 residues in the CDR3. The V gene's germline CDR1 is MNHEY and CDR2 SVGAGI. V lost 3 bases, J lost 5 bases, and 11 bases lay in between.

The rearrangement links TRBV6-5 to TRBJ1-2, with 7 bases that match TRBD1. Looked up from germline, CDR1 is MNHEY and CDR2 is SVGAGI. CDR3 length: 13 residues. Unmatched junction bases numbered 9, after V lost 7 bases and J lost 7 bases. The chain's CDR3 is CASNPGTESGYTF. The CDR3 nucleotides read TGTGCCAGCAACCCCGGGACAGAGAGTGGCTACACCTTC.

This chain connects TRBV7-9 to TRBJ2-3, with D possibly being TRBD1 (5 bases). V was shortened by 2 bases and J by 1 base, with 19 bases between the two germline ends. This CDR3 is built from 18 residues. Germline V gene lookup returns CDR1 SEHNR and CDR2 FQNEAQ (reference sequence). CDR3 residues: CASSLWAGNALGTDTQYF. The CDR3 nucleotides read TGTGCCAGCAGCTTATGGGCAGGGAACGCTCTGGGCACAGATACGCAGTATTTT.

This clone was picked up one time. Here the CDR3 DNA reads TGTGCCAGCTCACCACCGGGACTACCGTGGGAGCAGTACTTC. It translates to CASSPPGLPWEQYF. This sequence joins TRBV18 and TRBJ2-7, with 7 bases matching TRBD2. The CDR3 runs 14 residues. The germline V gene has CDR1 KGHSH and CDR2 LQKENI. V shed 0 bases and J 7 bases; nucleotides not matched to a gene: 6.

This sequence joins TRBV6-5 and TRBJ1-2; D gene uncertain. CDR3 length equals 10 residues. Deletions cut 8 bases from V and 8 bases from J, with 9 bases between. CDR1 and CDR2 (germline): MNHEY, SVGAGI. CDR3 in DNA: TGTGCCAGCCGCTCGGGAGGCTACACCTTC. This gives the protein CASRSGGYTF.

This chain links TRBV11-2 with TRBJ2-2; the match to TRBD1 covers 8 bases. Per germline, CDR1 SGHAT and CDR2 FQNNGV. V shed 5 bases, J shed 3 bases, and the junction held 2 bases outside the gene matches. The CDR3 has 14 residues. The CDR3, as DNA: TGTGCCAGCAGCAGGGACAGGCACACCGGGGAGCTGTTTTTT. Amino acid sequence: CASSRDRHTGELFF.

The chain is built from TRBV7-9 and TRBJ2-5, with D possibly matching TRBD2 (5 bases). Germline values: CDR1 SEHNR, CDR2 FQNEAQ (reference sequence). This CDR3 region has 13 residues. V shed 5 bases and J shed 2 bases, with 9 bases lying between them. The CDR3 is CASSRPGQETQYF. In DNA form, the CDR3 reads TGTGCCAGCAGCCGACCGGGACAAGAGACCCAGTACTTC.

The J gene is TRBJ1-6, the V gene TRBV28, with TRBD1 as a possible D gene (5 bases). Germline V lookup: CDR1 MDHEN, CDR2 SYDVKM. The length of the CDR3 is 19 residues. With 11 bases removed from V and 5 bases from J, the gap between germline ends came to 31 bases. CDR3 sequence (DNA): TGTGCCGCCCCGGCCTCTAAAGAGTGGGGGGTTCGGGATAATTCACCCCTCCACTTT. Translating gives CAAPASKEWGVRDNSPLHF.

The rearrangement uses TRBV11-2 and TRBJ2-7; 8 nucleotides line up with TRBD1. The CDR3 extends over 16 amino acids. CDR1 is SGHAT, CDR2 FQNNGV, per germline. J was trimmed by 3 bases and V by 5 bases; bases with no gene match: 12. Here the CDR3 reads CASSPPQGAAGYEQYF. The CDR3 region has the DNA TGTGCCAGCAGCCCACCCCAGGGGGCTGCGGGCTACGAGCAGTACTTC.

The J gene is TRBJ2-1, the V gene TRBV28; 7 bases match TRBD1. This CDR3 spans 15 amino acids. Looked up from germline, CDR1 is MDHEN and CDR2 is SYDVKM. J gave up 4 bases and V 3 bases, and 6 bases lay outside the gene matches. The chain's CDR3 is CASSFSTGQYNEQFF. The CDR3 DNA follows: TGTGCCAGCAGTTTTTCGACGGGACAGTACAATGAGCAGTTCTTC.

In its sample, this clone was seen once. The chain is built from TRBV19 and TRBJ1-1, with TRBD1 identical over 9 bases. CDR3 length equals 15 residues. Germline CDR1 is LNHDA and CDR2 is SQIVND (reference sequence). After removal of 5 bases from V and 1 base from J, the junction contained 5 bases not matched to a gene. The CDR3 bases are TGTGCCAGTAGTCAAACAGGGGGCGCGAACACTGAAGCTTTCTTT. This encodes CASSQTGGANTEAFF.

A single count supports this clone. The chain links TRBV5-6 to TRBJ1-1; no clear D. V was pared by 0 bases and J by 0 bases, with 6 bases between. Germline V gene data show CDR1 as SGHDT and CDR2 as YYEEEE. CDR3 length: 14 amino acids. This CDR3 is CASSLDSMNTEAFF. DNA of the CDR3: TGTGCCAGCAGCTTGGACAGTATGAACACTGAAGCTTTCTTT.

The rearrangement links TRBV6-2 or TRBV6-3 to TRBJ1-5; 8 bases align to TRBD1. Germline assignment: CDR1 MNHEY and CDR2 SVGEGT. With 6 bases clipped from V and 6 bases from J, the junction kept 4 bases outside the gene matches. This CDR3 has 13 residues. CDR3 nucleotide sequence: TGTGCCAGCAGCCTGGACAGGGTTCAGCCCCAGCATTTT. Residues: CASSLDRVQPQHF.

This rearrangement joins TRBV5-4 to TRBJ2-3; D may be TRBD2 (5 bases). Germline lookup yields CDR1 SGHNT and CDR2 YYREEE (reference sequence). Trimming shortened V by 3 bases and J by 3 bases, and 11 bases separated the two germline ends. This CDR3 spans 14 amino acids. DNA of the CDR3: TGTGCCAGCAGCTCTGGCGGGTTAACAGATACGCAGTATTTT. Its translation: CASSSGGLTDTQYF.

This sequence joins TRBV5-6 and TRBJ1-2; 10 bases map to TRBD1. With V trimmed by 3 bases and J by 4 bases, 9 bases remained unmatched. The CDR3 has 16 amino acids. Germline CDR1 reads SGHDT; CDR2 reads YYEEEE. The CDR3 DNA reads TGTGCCAGCAGCTCACGACAGGGGGCGCACGGCTATGGCTACACCTTC. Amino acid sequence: CASSSRQGAHGYGYTF.

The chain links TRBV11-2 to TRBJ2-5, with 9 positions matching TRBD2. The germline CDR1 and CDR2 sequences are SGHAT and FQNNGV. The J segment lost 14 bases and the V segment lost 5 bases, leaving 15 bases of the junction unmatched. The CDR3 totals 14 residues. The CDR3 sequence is CASSLSPAGLAIYF. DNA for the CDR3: TGTGCCAGCAGCCTTTCTCCCGCCGGACTAGCGATATACTTC.

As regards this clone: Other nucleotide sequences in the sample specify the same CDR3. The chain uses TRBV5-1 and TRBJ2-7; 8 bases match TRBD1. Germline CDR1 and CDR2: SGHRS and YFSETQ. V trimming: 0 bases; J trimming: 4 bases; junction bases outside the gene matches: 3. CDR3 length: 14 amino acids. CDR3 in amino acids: CASSLAGGRYEQYF. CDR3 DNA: TGCGCCAGCAGCTTGGCAGGGGGCAGATACGAGCAGTACTTC. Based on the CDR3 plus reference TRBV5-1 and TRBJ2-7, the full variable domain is KAGVTQTPRYLIKTRGQQVTLSCSPISGHRSVSWYQQTPGQGLQFLFEYFSETQRNKGNFPGRFSGRQFSNSRSEMNVSTLELGDSALYLCASSLAGGRYEQYFGPGTRLTVT.

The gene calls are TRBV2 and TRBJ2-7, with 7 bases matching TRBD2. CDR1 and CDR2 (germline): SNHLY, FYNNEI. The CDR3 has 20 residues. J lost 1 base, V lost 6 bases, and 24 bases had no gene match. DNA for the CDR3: TGTGCCAGCAGGGCCCAACCTAACTCCGGTGTAGAAGCGGGGTCCTACGAGCAGTACTTC. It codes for CASRAQPNSGVEAGSYEQYF.

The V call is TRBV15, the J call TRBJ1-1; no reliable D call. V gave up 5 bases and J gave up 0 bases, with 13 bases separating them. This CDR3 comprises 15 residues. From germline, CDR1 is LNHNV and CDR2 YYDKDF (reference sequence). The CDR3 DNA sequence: TGTGCCACCAGCGACCAGGCCAGTATGAACACTGAAGCTTTCTTT. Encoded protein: CATSDQASMNTEAFF.

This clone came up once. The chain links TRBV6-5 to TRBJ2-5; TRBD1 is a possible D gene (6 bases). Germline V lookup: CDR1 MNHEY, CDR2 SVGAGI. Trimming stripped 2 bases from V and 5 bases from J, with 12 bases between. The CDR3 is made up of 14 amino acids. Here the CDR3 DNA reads TGTGCCAGCAGTTACGGGGGCTCCCGTGAGACCCAGTACTTC. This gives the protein CASSYGGSRETQYF.

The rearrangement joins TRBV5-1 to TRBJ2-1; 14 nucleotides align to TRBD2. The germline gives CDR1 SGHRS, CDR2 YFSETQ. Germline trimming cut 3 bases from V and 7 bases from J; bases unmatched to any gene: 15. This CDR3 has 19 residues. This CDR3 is CASSSFPGLAGDQVNEQFF. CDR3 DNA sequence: TGCGCCAGCAGCTCTTTTCCGGGACTAGCGGGGGACCAGGTTAATGAGCAGTTCTTC.